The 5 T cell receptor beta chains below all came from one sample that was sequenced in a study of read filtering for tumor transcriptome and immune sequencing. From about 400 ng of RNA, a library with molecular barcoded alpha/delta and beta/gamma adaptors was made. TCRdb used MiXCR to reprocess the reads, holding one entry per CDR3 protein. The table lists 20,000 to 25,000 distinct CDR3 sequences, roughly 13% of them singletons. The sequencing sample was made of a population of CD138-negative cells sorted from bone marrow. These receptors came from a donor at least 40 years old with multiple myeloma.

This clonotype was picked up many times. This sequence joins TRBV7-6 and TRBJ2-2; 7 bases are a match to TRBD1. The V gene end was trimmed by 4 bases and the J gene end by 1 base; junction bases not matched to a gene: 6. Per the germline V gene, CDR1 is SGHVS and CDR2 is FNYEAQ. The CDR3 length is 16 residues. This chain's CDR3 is CASSSGQFRNTGELFF. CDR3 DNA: TGTGCCAGCAGCTCGGGACAGTTCAGGAACACCGGGGAGCTGTTTTTT.

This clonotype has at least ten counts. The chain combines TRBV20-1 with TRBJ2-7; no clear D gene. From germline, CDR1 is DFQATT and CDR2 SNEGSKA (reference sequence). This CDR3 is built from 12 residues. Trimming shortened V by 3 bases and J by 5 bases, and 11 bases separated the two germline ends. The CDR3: CSARRQFDEQYF. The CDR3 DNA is TGCAGTGCTAGGAGGCAGTTCGACGAGCAGTACTTC.

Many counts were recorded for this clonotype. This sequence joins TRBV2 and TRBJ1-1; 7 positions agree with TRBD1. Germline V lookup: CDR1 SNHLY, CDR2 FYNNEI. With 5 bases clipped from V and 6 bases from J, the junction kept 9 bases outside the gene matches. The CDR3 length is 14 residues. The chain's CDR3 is CASSRQGGEPEAFF. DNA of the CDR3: TGTGCCAGCAGTCGACAGGGTGGCGAACCTGAAGCTTTCTTT.

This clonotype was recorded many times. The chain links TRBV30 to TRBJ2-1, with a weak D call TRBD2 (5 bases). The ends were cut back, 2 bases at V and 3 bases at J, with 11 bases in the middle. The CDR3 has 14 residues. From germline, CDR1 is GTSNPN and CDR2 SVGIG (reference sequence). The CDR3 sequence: CAWSNEGNYNEQFF. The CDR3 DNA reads TGTGCCTGGAGTAACGAGGGAAACTACAATGAGCAGTTCTTC.

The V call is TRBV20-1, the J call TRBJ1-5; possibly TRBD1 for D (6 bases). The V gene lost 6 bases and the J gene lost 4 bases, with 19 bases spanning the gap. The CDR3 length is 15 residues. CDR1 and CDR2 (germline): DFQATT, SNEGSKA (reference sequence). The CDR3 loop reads CSAWGGRGSNQPQHF. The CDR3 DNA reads TGCAGTGCCTGGGGGGGCAGGGGATCAAATCAGCCCCAGCATTTT.